These 29 T cell receptor beta chains share one sample of origin, sequenced in a study of blood T cells in healthy people across ages. A sample-barcoded 5' primer and a J-beta primer mix were used in a second PCR of roughly 7 to 11 cycles. One entry per CDR3 protein results from TCRdb running MiXCR on the 5' RACE reads. The sample lists over 950,000 distinct CDR3 sequences, just over 50% seen once, with about a fifth in the top ten. Sequenced sample: blood. Receptors originate from a woman aged 60-70 years in good health.

This clonotype was seen just once. The chain couples TRBV25-1 to TRBJ2-5; 15 bases line up with TRBD2. This CDR3 is 16 amino acids long. V shed 2 bases and J 3 bases; nucleotides not matched to a gene: 1. The V gene's germline CDR1 is MGHDK and CDR2 SYGVNS. The CDR3 bases are TGTGCCAGCAGTGAAAGGACTAGCGGGAGGGAAGAGACCCAGTACTTC. It codes for CASSERTSGREETQYF.

The rearrangement joins TRBV5-6 to TRBJ2-5, with 11 bases matching TRBD2. Germline V gene data show CDR1 as SGHDT and CDR2 as YYEEEE. The trim removed 4 bases at V and 4 bases at J, leaving 6 bases unmatched. This CDR3 comprises 15 residues. CDR3 sequence reads: CASSPRTSGLETQYF. CDR3 DNA sequence: TGTGCCAGCAGCCCAAGGACTAGCGGGCTAGAGACCCAGTACTTC. The whole variable domain, filled in from reference TRBV5-6 and TRBJ2-5, reads DAGVTQSPTHLIKTRGQQVTLRCSPKSGHDTVSWYQQALGQGPQFIFQYYEEEERQRGNFPDRFSGHQFPNYSSELNVNALLLGDSALYLCASSPRTSGLETQYFGPGTRLLVL.

The V call is TRBV25-1, the J call TRBJ2-4; 7 bases fit TRBD1. Germline CDR1 reads MGHDK; CDR2 reads SYGVNS. The V segment lost 6 bases and the J segment 10 bases; nucleotides outside the gene matches: 9. The CDR3 is 13 residues long. CDR3 coding DNA: TGTGCCAGCAGCAAGGGGGCGAATGAAATTCAGTACTTC. Residues: CASSKGANEIQYF.

This clonotype was seen repeatedly, ten times or more. The CDR3 is CASSFPQGEQFF. Written as DNA, the CDR3 is TGTGCCAGCAGCTTTCCCCAGGGTGAGCAGTTCTTC. The chain combines TRBV7-6 with TRBJ2-1, with D maybe TRBD1 (5 bases). V was shortened by 3 bases and J by 9 bases, with 9 bases between the two germline ends. This CDR3 comprises 12 residues. CDR1 SGHVS and CDR2 FNYEAQ come from the germline V gene.

The gene calls are TRBV9 and TRBJ2-3; 8 nucleotides match TRBD1. This CDR3 is built from 15 residues. Germline-derived CDR1 and CDR2 are SGDLS and YYNGEE. Trimming removed 6 bases from V and 4 bases from J; junction bases left unmatched: 10. The CDR3 reads CASTSRTGLPDTQYF. The CDR3, as DNA: TGTGCCAGCACCTCTCGGACAGGGCTTCCAGATACGCAGTATTTT.

This chain uses TRBV7-8 with TRBJ2-1; TRBD1 matches 9 bases. CDR1 and CDR2 from the germline V gene are SGHVS and FQNEAQ. The CDR3 is 15 amino acids. V gave up 4 bases and J gave up 7 bases; unmatched junction bases: 8. CDR3 in DNA: TGTGCCAGCAGCTGGGGACAGGGAATAAAGAATGAGCAGTTCTTC. This encodes CASSWGQGIKNEQFF. Drawing the rest from reference TRBV7-8 and TRBJ2-1, the complete variable domain is GAGVSQSPRYKVAKRGQDVALRCDPISGHVSLFWYQQALGQGPEFLTYFQNEAQLDKSGLPSDRFFAERPEGSVSTLKIQRTQQEDSAVYLCASSWGQGIKNEQFFGPGTRLTVL.

This rearrangement joins TRBV28 to TRBJ2-1; perhaps D is TRBD1 or TRBD2 (6 bases each). Germline V gene sequence: CDR1 MDHEN, CDR2 SYDVKM. The ends were cut back, 8 bases at V and 4 bases at J, with 15 bases in the middle. There are 14 residues in the CDR3. CDR3 sequence (DNA): TGTGCCAGCGCGGGACACCGGAGGTACAATGAGCAGTTCTTC. It is translated as CASAGHRRYNEQFF. Complete variable domain (other parts from reference TRBV28 and TRBJ2-1): DVKVTQSSRYLVKRTGEKVFLECVQDMDHENMFWYRQDPGLGLRLIYFSYDVKMKEKGDIPEGYSVSREKKERFSLILESASTNQTSMYLCASAGHRRYNEQFFGPGTRLTVL.

The J gene is TRBJ1-4, the V gene TRBV7-2; D is undetermined. CDR3 length: 13 amino acids. V was trimmed by 10 bases and J by 5 bases, leaving 14 bases between them. CDR1 SGHTA and CDR2 FQGNSA come from the germline V gene. The CDR3 region has the DNA TGTGCCACCCAGAAGTATTCAAATGAAAAACTGTTTTTT. Translating it yields CATQKYSNEKLFF.

This clonotype was seen a few times. V gene TRBV2 combines with J gene TRBJ2-1; 9 bases are shared with TRBD2. V gave up 6 bases and J gave up 7 bases; unmatched junction bases: 10. CDR1 SNHLY and CDR2 FYNNEI come from the germline V gene. This CDR3 is built from 15 residues. This CDR3 reads CASRTGTSLRNEQFF. The CDR3 nucleotides are TGTGCCAGCAGGACCGGGACTAGCCTCCGGAATGAGCAGTTCTTC.

This chain connects TRBV10-3 to TRBJ2-1; D might be TRBD2 (5 bases). Germline V gives CDR1 ENHRY, CDR2 SYGVKD. There are 18 residues in the CDR3. Trimming removed 0 bases from V and 0 bases from J, with 15 bases in between. Here the CDR3 DNA reads TGTGCCATCAGTGAGTCGGGTCCAGCGGAGAACTCCTACAATGAGCAGTTCTTC. Protein: CAISESGPAENSYNEQFF.

The gene calls are TRBV7-2 and TRBJ2-1, with 11 bases aligning to TRBD2. The ends lost 4 bases at V and 8 bases at J; junction bases unmatched: 10. CDR3 length: 16 residues. Germline V gene sequence: CDR1 SGHTA, CDR2 FQGNSA. This chain's CDR3 is CASSWGLAEVSDEQFF. The DNA of the CDR3 is TGTGCCAGCAGCTGGGGACTAGCGGAAGTAAGCGATGAGCAGTTCTTC.

The chain links TRBV7-9 to TRBJ2-4, with D hard to call. The V gene's germline CDR1 is SEHNR and CDR2 FQNEAQ (reference sequence). This CDR3 contains 14 residues. V lost 5 bases and J lost 1, with 9 bases in between. The DNA for the CDR3 is TGTGCCAGCAGCCCCAACGGTGCCAAAAACATTCAGTACTTC. Protein: CASSPNGAKNIQYF.

The chain uses TRBV2 and TRBJ1-2, with D possibly matching TRBD1 (5 bases). The V end lost 6 bases, the J end lost 9 bases, and 17 bases lay between the germline ends. Germline V CDR1 and CDR2: SNHLY, FYNNEI. This CDR3 has 13 residues. This chain's CDR3 is CASRGRGVESYTF. The CDR3 DNA reads TGTGCCAGCAGGGGACGGGGAGTTGAAAGCTACACCTTC.

The J gene is TRBJ1-5, the V gene TRBV12-3 or TRBV12-4; D is possibly TRBD1 (5 bases). V was trimmed by 7 bases and J by 5 bases, leaving 15 bases between them. The CDR3 length is 14 residues. The CDR3 region has the DNA TGTGCCAGCATTCTCAGGGTATCGGATCAGCCCCAGCATTTT. Translated, it gives CASILRVSDQPQHF.

The chain recombines TRBV6-1 with TRBJ1-1; D is unclear. The CDR3 is 16 amino acids. Germline V gene data show CDR1 as MNHNS and CDR2 as SASEGT. The ends were cut back, 5 bases at V and 1 base at J, with 17 bases in the middle. This chain's CDR3 is CASSRSKRRTNTEAFF. DNA for the CDR3: TGTGCCAGCAGTCGGAGTAAGAGACGGACGAACACTGAAGCTTTCTTT.

The J gene is TRBJ2-1, the V gene TRBV5-1; 16 nucleotides align to TRBD2. V was clipped by 3 bases and J by 4 bases; unmatched bases: 16. The CDR3 length is 21 residues. CDR1 SGHRS and CDR2 YFSETQ come from the germline V gene. The CDR3 reads CASSSNSRGLAGGPGYNEQFF. For the CDR3, the DNA is TGCGCCAGCAGCTCGAATAGCCGGGGACTAGCGGGAGGGCCAGGATACAATGAGCAGTTCTTC.

V and J are TRBV6-5 and TRBJ2-6, with D tentatively TRBD2 (5 bases). V lost 2 bases and J 0 bases, leaving 23 bases between the germline ends. The CDR3 has 21 amino acids. Per the germline V gene, CDR1 is MNHEY and CDR2 is SVGAGI. The CDR3 nucleotides are TGTGCCAGCAGTTACCTCGCCGGGTGGCGGACTCATCCCTCTGGGGCCAACGTCCTGACTTTC. Protein product: CASSYLAGWRTHPSGANVLTF.

As concerns this clonotype: A much larger clone sits a single nucleotide away, making a read error possible. The genes are TRBV28 and TRBJ2-3, with D possibly TRBD2 on 5 matching bases. The V gene lost 5 bases and the J gene lost 1 base, with 10 bases spanning the gap. This CDR3 is built from 14 residues. CDR1 MDHEN and CDR2 SYDVKM come from the germline V gene. The CDR3 sequence is CASSVVSGTDTQYF. The CDR3 bases are TGTGCCAGCAGTGTTGTTAGCGGCACAGATACGCAGTATTTT.

For this clonotype: A much more abundant neighbour one base away suggests this may be a read error. The gene calls are TRBV5-1 and TRBJ2-1, with unresolved D. The V end was cut by 3 bases, the J end by 9 bases, with 7 bases between. Germline loops: CDR1 SGHRS, CDR2 YFSETQ. The CDR3 runs to 11 residues. CDR3 coding DNA: TGCGCCAGCAGCTGGAACAGTGAGCAGTTCTTC. The encoded protein is CASSWNSEQFF.

The chain uses TRBV4-1 and TRBJ2-1; the match to TRBD2 covers 15 bases. The germline gives CDR1 MGHRA, CDR2 YSYEKL. The CDR3 runs 16 residues. Trimming cost V 2 bases and J 9 bases; bases outside gene matches: 5. The CDR3 DNA follows: TGCGCCAGCAGCCAAACAGGGACTAGCGGGAGGAGTGAGCAGTTCTTC. It codes for CASSQTGTSGRSEQFF.

The V call is TRBV15, the J call TRBJ2-7, with TRBD2 identical over 7 bases. V lost 0 bases, J lost 2 bases, and 13 bases stayed unmatched. Germline CDR1 is LNHNV and CDR2 is YYDKDF (reference sequence). The CDR3 is 18 amino acids. The CDR3 protein is CATSRDKASGPKAYEQYF. In nucleotides, the CDR3 is TGTGCCACCAGCAGAGATAAGGCTAGCGGACCCAAGGCCTACGAGCAGTACTTC.

CDR3 residues: CASSFVPLLAGKETQYF. In nucleotides, the CDR3 is TGTGCCAGCAGCTTTGTCCCCCTGCTAGCGGGAAAAGAGACCCAGTACTTC. This chain connects TRBV7-9 to TRBJ2-5, with TRBD2 matching over 9 bases. Germline CDR1 reads SEHNR; CDR2 reads FQNEAQ (reference sequence). The junction had 11 bases not matched to a gene; V was cut back by 3 bases and J by 3 bases. The CDR3 covers 17 residues.

This clonotype was seen only a few times. V gene TRBV4-3 combines with J gene TRBJ2-7; D unresolved. The CDR3 covers 15 residues. Germline loops: CDR1 LGHNA, CDR2 YSLEER. The V and J ends lost 0 bases and 1 base respectively, with 10 bases between them. The CDR3 region has the DNA TGCGCCAGCAGCCAAGACCTAGGGTTTTCCTACGAGCAGTACTTC. Residues: CASSQDLGFSYEQYF.

The chain recombines TRBV6-2 or TRBV6-3 with TRBJ1-2; the D gene is possibly TRBD1 (6 bases). CDR3 length: 16 amino acids. V dropped 6 bases and J dropped 4 bases, with 21 bases sitting between them. Per the germline V gene, CDR1 is MNHEY and CDR2 is SVGEGT. DNA for the CDR3: TGTGCCAGCAGCGAGGACTCCCCCCGGGGGCGCTATGGCTACACCTTC. It is translated as CASSEDSPRGRYGYTF.

This clonotype was observed a few times. The rearrangement links TRBV13 to TRBJ2-7; TRBD2 might be the D (5 bases). Germline-derived CDR1 and CDR2 are PRHDT and FYEKMQ (reference sequence). CDR3 size: 16 residues. V gave up 5 bases and J gave up 2 bases, with 19 bases separating them. The CDR3 reads CASSGTVEGSTYEQYF. The CDR3 nucleotides read TGTGCCAGCAGCGGCACCGTTGAGGGCAGTACCTACGAGCAGTACTTC. The variable domain in full, completed from reference TRBV13 and TRBJ2-7, reads AAGVIQSPRHLIKEKRETATLKCYPIPRHDTVYWYQQGPGQDPQFLISFYEKMQSDKGSIPDRFSAQQFSDYHSELNMSSLELGDSALYFCASSGTVEGSTYEQYFGPGTRLTVT.

This chain links TRBV5-6 with TRBJ2-4; TRBD1 matches at 10 bases. The CDR3 runs 17 residues. The ends lost 0 bases at V and 3 bases at J; junction bases unmatched: 6. Germline lookup yields CDR1 SGHDT and CDR2 YYEEEE. In nucleotides, the CDR3 is TGTGCCAGCAGCTTGGCCCCCGGGACAGGGGACAAAAACATTCAGTACTTC. Its protein product is CASSLAPGTGDKNIQYF.

The chain couples TRBV6-2 or TRBV6-3 to TRBJ2-1, with D perhaps matching TRBD1 (6 bases). Trimming took off 4 bases at V and 7 bases at J, with 14 bases between the two ends. CDR3 length: 14 residues. CDR1 is MNHEY and CDR2 is SVGEGT in the germline V gene. DNA for the CDR3: TGTGCCAGCAGTTCCAACAGGGTTCGGAATGAGCAGTTCTTC. Residues: CASSSNRVRNEQFF.

In DNA, the CDR3 is TGCAGTGCCTCTCACGGGGGGGATTTCCCCTACGAGCAGTACTTC. Protein product: CSASHGGDFPYEQYF. The rearrangement uses TRBV20-1 and TRBJ2-7; 8 bases fit TRBD2. Looked up from germline, CDR1 is DFQATT and CDR2 is SNEGSKA (reference sequence). There are 15 residues in the CDR3. Trimming took 6 bases from V and 2 from J; bases not matched to a gene: 12.

This clonotype was seen only a few times. This sequence joins TRBV29-1 and TRBJ2-1; no reliable D call. Trimming left V 2 bases short and J 8 bases short, with 7 bases between. Germline CDR1 SQVTM, CDR2 ANQGSEA. The CDR3 has 11 residues. CDR3 in DNA: TGCAGCGTTGAAAAGGTGGATGAGCAGTTCTTC. It translates to CSVEKVDEQFF.